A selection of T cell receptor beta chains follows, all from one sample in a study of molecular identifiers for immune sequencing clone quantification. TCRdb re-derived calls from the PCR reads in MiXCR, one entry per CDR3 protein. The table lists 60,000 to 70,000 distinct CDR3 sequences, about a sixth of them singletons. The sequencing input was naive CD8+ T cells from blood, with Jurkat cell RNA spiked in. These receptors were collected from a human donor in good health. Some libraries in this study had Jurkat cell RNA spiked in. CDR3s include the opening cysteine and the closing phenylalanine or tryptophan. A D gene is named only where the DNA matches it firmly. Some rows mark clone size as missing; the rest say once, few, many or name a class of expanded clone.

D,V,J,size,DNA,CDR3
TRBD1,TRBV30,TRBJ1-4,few,TGTGCCTGGAGTGAGGACAGGGGTTTTGAAAAACTGTTTTTT,CAWSEDRGFEKLFF
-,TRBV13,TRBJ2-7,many,TGTGCCAGCACCTTCGGGGGCGGGGTCGAGCAGTACTTC,CASTFGGGVEQYF
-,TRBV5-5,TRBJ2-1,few,TGTGCCAGCAGCTCACCCCTAGCTCCCAATGAGCAGTTCTTC,CASSSPLAPNEQFF
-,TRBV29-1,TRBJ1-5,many,TGCAGCGTCGAGGATGGCAGCAATCAGCCCCAGCATTTT,CSVEDGSNQPQHF
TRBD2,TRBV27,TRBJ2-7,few,TGTGCCAGCTTTAACCTAGCGGGCGCCTACGAGCAGTACTTC,CASFNLAGAYEQYF
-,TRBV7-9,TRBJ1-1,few,TGTGCCAGCAGCTCCGAGGGGGGTAGAGCTTTCTTT,CASSSEGGRAFF
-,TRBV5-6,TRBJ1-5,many,TGTGCCAGCAGCGGGGGGACTTTCAATCAGCCCCAGCATTTT,CASSGGTFNQPQHF
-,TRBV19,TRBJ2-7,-,TGTGCCAGTAGTATGGTACACGCCTACGAGCAGTACTTC,CASSMVHAYEQYF
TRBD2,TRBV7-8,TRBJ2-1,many,TGTGCCAGCAGTTCTCGGTCTAGCGGGCCCTACAATGAGCAGTTCTTC,CASSSRSSGPYNEQFF
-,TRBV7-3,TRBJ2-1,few,TGTGCCAGCAGCTTGGCGTTAAACAATGAGCAGTTCTTC,CASSLALNNEQFF
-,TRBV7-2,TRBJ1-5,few,TGTGCCAGCAGCTTGTCTGGGGTTTCTAGCAATCAGCCCCAGCATTTT,CASSLSGVSSNQPQHF
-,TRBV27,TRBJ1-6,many,TGTGCCAGCAGTTTAGGAGGGGAGGTCTCACCCCTCCACTTT,CASSLGGEVSPLHF
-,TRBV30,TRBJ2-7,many,TGTGCCTGGAGCTTGGCAGGACCCATTCGCGAGCAGTACTTC,CAWSLAGPIREQYF
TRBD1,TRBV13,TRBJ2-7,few,TGTGCCAGCAGCTTCGGACAGGGAAGGTACGAGCAGTACTTC,CASSFGQGRYEQYF
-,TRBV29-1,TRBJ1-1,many,TGCAGCGTTGAAGGACCTTCGGGCACTGAAGCTTTCTTT,CSVEGPSGTEAFF
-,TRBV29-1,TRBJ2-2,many,TGCAGCGTTGAATTGTATCCCGGGGAGCTGTTTTTT,CSVELYPGELFF
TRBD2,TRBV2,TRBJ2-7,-,TGTGCCAGCAGAGGACTAGCGCTAGGTGAGCAGTACTTC,CASRGLALGEQYF
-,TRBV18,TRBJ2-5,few,TGTGGCAGCACCCCTGAGGGGGGGATTGCGGAGGCCCAGTACTTC,CGSTPEGGIAEAQYF
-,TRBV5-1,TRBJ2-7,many,TGCGCCAGCAGCTTCGCGTTTCTTGACGAGCAGTACTTC,CASSFAFLDEQYF
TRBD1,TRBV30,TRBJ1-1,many,TGTGCCTGGGGGGGAGGGGGCCTGGGGAACACTGAAGCTTTCTTT,CAWGGGGLGNTEAFF
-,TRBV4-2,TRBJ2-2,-,TGTGCCAGCAGCCAAGGACAGATTACCGGGGAGCTGTTTTTT,CASSQGQITGELFF
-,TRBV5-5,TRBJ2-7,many,TGTGCCAGCAGCTTGGAGTCGTGGGGGCTAGCTGTCTACGAGCAGTACTTC,CASSLESWGLAVYEQYF
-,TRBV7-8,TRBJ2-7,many,TGTGCCAGCAGCTTAGCCAGCGGTACTTACGAGCAGTACTTC,CASSLASGTYEQYF
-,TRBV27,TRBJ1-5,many,TGTGCCAGCAGCCTTATAAATCAGCCCCAGCATTTT,CASSLINQPQHF
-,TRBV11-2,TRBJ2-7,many,TGTGCCAGCAGCTTAGGTTACGCCGGTTGGAGCTCCTACGAGCAGTACTTC,CASSLGYAGWSSYEQYF
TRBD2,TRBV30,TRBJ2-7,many,TGTGCCTGGACCTCGGGAGCGGGAGGGCCATACGAGCAGTACTTC,CAWTSGAGGPYEQYF
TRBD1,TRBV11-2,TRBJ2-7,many,TGTGCCAGCAGCTTAGTGGGACAGGGTTGGTACGAGCAGTACTTC,CASSLVGQGWYEQYF
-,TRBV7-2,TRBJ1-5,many,TGTGCCAGCAGCTTTAGGTTTTTGAGCAATCAGCCCCAGCATTTT,CASSFRFLSNQPQHF
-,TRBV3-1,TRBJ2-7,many,TGTGCCAGCAGCCAAGAAGGAAACAGCTACGAGCAGTACTTC,CASSQEGNSYEQYF
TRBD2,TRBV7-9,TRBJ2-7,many,TGTGCCACACAAGGTAGCGGGGCCTACGAGCAGTACTTC,CATQGSGAYEQYF
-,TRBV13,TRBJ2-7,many,TGTGCCAGCAGCAAGACCCGGGAGGAGCAGTACTTC,CASSKTREEQYF
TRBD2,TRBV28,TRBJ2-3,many,TGTGCCAGCACTCCCCCCGGGAGGGCGGATACGCAGTATTTT,CASTPPGRADTQYF
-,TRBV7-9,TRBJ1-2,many,TGTGCCAGCAGCTTGGGAGCCGGGACAAGCTATGGCTACACCTTC,CASSLGAGTSYGYTF
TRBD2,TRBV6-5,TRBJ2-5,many,TGTGCCAGCAGCCCCCGAACCGGGACTATTCAAGAGACCCAGTACTTC,CASSPRTGTIQETQYF
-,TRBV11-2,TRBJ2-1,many,TGTGCCAGCAGCTCCGTCCATGAGCAGTTCTTC,CASSSVHEQFF
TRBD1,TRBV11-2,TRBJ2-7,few,TGTGCCAGCAGCTTAGGGGCCGGGACAGGGGGCGACGAGCAGTACTTC,CASSLGAGTGGDEQYF
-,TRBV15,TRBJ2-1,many,TGTGCCACCAGCACCGGACGGAGCTCCTACAATGAGCAGTTCTTC,CATSTGRSSYNEQFF
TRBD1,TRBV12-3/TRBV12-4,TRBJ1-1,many,TGTGCCAGCACCCCGGACAGGGCGACTGAAGCTTTCTTT,CASTPDRATEAFF
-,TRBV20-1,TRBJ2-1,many,TGCAGTGCTAGAAAGGATAACTCCTACAATGAGCAGTTCTTC,CSARKDNSYNEQFF
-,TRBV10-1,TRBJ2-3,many,TGCGCCAGCCGCGACCCTGGGGATACGCAGTATTTT,CASRDPGDTQYF
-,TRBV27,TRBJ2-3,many,TGTGCCAGCAGTCCCGATGACCAAAGCATTAGCACAGATACGCAGTATTTT,CASSPDDQSISTDTQYF
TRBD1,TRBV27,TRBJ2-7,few,TGTGCCAGCAGTTCGACAGGGGTCTACGAGCAGTACTTC,CASSSTGVYEQYF
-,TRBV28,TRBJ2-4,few,TGTGCCCGCAGTGCCTTACCGGGGTCGAGGGTAGCCAAAGACATTCAGTACTTC,CARSALPGSRVAKDIQYF
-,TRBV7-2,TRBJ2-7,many,TGTGCCAGCAGCTACCTCGGCTACGAGCAGTACTTC,CASSYLGYEQYF
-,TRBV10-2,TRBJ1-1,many,TGCGCCAGCAGTGAGTCGTGGGGGCAAGTTCGAACTGAAGCTTTCTTT,CASSESWGQVRTEAFF
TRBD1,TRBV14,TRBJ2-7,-,TGTGCCAGCAGCCACGCTGACAGGGGAGTCTACGAGCAGTACTTC,CASSHADRGVYEQYF
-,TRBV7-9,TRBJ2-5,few,TGTGCCAGCACCGAGGGCCCAGGCCGAGAAGAGACCCAGTACTTC,CASTEGPGREETQYF
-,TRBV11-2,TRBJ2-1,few,TGTGCCAGCAGCCCTAGCCTAAATGGGCAGTTCTTC,CASSPSLNGQFF
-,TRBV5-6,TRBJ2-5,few,TGTGCCAGCAGCTTGTCATGGGGGACCCAGTACTTC,CASSLSWGTQYF
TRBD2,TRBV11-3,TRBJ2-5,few,TGTGCCAGCAGCCCCTACGCATTAGCGGGCTTCGAGACCCAGTACTTC,CASSPYALAGFETQYF
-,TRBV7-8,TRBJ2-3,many,TGTGCCAGCAGCCCGGGTATAGATACGCAGTATTTT,CASSPGIDTQYF
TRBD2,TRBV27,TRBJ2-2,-,TGTGCCAGCAGTCGACTAGCGAAGAACACCGGGGAGCTGTTTTTT,CASSRLAKNTGELFF
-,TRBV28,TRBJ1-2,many,TGTGCCAGCAGTTTTCAGGGGCTCTATGGCTACACCTTC,CASSFQGLYGYTF
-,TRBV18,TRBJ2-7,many,TGTGCCAGCTCACGACCCGACATCTACGAGCAGTACTTC,CASSRPDIYEQYF
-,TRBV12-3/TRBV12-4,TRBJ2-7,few,TGTGCCAGCAGTACACAGGCAGCCTACGAGCAGTACTTC,CASSTQAAYEQYF
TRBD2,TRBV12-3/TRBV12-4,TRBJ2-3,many,TGTGCCAGCAGTTCGGGGGGTCCAGATACGCAGTATTTT,CASSSGGPDTQYF
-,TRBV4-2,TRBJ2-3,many,TGTGCCAGCAGCCAAGGAGTCGTTCGGGGGAGCACAGATACGCAGTATTTT,CASSQGVVRGSTDTQYF